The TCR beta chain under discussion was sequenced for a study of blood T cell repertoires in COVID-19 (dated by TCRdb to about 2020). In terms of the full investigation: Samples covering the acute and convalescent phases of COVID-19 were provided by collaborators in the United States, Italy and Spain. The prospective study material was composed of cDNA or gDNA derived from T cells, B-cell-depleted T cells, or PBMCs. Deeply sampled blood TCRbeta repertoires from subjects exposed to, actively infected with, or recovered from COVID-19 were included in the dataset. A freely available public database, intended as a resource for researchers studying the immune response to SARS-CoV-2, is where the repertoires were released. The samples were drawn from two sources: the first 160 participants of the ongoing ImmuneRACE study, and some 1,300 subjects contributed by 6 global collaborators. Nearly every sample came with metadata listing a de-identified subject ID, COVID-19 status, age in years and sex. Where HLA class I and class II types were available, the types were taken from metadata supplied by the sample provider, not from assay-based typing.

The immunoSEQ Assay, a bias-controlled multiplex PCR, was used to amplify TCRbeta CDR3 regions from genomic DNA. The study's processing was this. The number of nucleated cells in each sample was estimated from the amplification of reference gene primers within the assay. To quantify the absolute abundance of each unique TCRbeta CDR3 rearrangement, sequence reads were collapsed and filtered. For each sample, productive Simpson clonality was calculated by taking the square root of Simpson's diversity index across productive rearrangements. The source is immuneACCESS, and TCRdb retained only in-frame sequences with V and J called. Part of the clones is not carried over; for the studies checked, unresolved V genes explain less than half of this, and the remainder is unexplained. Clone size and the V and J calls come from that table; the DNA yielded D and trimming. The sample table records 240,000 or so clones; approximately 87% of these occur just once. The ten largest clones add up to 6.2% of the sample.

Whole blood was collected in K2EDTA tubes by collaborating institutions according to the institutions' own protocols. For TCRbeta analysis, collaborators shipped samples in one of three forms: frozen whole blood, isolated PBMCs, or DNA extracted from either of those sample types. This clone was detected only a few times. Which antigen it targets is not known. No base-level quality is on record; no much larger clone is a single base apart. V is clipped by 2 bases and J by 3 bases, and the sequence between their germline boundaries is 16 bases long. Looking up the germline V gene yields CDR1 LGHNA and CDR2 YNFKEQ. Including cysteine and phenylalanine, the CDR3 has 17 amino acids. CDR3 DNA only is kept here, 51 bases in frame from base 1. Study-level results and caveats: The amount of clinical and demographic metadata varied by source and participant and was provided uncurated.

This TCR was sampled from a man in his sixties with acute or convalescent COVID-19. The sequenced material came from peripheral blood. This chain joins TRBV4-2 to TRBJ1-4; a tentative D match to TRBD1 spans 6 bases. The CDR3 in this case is CASSQFLQGGANEKLFF. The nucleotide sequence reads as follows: TGTGCCAGCAGCCAATTTTTACAGGGTGGGGCTAATGAAAAACTGTTTTTT.